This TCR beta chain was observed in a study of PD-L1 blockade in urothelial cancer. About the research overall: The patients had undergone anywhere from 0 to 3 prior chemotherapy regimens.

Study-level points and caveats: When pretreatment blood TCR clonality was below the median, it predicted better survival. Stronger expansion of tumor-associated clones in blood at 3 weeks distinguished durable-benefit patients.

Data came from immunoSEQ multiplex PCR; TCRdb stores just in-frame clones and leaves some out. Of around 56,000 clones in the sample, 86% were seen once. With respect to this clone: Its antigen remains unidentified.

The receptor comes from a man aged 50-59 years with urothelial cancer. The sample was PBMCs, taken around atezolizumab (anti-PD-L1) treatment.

This CDR3 is CAISETGYGYTF. The CDR3 DNA reads as TGTGCCATCAGTGAAACAGGATATGGCTACACCTTC. V usage is TRBV10-3 and J usage is TRBJ1-2, with D perhaps TRBD1 (5 bases). Looked up from germline, CDR1 is ENHRY and CDR2 is SYGVKD. The germline V and J ends were trimmed by 3 bases and 5 bases, with 7 bases remaining between them. CDR3 size: 12 residues.